This TCR beta chain was observed in a study of tumor and adjacent non-tumor tissue in lung cancer. TCRbeta libraries were built with three rounds of nested PCR, modified from ARM-PCR. TCRdb reanalysed the multiplex PCR reads using MiXCR and keeps one entry per CDR3 protein. The table lists fewer than 120,000 distinct CDR3 sequences, about 87% of them singletons, with more than 20% in the top ten. This sample's RNA came from whole unsorted tissue. Notes on this clonotype: Antigen unknown. A read error may explain this, as a much larger clone is one base away.

The CDR3 spans 15 residues. CDR1 MDHEN and CDR2 SYDVKM come from the germline V gene. Study-wide points: Shorter survival was associated with higher TCR diversity in tumors. Tumor repertoires had a smaller top 100 clone share than normal lung.

The genes are TRBV28 and TRBJ2-7, with 10 bases that match TRBD1. The sequencing sample was made of lung tumor tissue. The receptor comes from a man aged 65 to 79 with non-small cell lung cancer. The DNA of the CDR3 is TGTGCCAGAAGTTCCGGACAGGGGGGTCGATACGAGCAGTACTTC. This encodes CARSSGQGGRYEQYF.